Listed below are T cell receptor beta chains from one sample, sequenced in a study of response to subunit inactivated influenza vaccine. In TCRdb, the RT-PCR reads were re-called with MiXCR into one record per CDR3 protein. There are more than 550,000 distinct CDR3 sequences in the sample; approximately 10% occur only once, and approximately 9.9% lies in the top ten. The data also belong to a second study, concerning T cells expressing NK-cell markers.

Here the sequenced sample was PBMCs from blood, taken on the day of vaccination. Receptors were obtained from a man aged 45-60 years who received an inactivated influenza vaccine. Both conserved end residues are part of each CDR3. D genes are given only for firm matches. Expanded clones get a size class; other rows say once, few or many, or leave the size out.

d_gene,v_gene,j_gene,abundance,CDR3nt,CDR3aa
-,TRBV7-9,TRBJ2-7,few,TGTGCCAGCAGCTTCGGCACAGAATCCTACGAGCAGTACTTC,CASSFGTESYEQYF
-,TRBV27,TRBJ2-1,-,TGTGCCAGCAGTTTCCAGACCAGCAATCCGAATGAGCAGTTCTTC,CASSFQTSNPNEQFF
TRBD2,TRBV4-2,TRBJ2-1,many,TGTGCCAGCAGCCAAGATCGGGAGGGAGCGCAGTTCTTC,CASSQDREGAQFF
-,TRBV6-6,TRBJ2-3,few,TGTGCCAGCAGTTACCAGAGCACAGATACGCAGTATTTT,CASSYQSTDTQYF
TRBD2,TRBV29-1,TRBJ2-1,many,TGCAGCGTTTCGGGACTAGCGGCACTTAGCTCCTACAATGAGCAGTTCTTC,CSVSGLAALSSYNEQFF
-,TRBV5-1,TRBJ1-1,few,TGCGCCAGCAGCTTGAGTTACAGGACTGAAGCTTTCTTT,CASSLSYRTEAFF
TRBD2,TRBV6-2/TRBV6-3,TRBJ2-7,-,TGTGCCAGCAGATCTTTCTTAGCGGGAGGGAGCTCCTACGAGCAGTACTTC,CASRSFLAGGSSYEQYF
-,TRBV27,TRBJ1-2,-,TGTGCCAGCAGTTTGGCTCCTTCCCATGGCTACACCTTC,CASSLAPSHGYTF
-,TRBV6-5,TRBJ1-1,few,TGTGCCAGCAGTTACACAGGGAACAGGGAAGCTTTCTTT,CASSYTGNREAFF
TRBD1,TRBV29-1,TRBJ2-7,many,TGCAGCAATAATGGGGACAGCACCTACGAGCAGTACTTC,CSNNGDSTYEQYF
-,TRBV12-3/TRBV12-4,TRBJ2-4,many,TGTGCCTCAACCCCGGACCCAACCTGGAACATTCAGTACTTC,CASTPDPTWNIQYF
-,TRBV30,TRBJ1-3,-,TGTGCCTGGAGTGCCGAAACTGGAAACACCATATATTTT,CAWSAETGNTIYF
-,TRBV10-3,TRBJ2-7,few,TGTGCCATCAGTGAGATGGGGTTGGACGAGCAGTACTTC,CAISEMGLDEQYF
-,TRBV6-5,TRBJ2-7,-,TGTGCCAGCAGTTACTCTGCGGGCGGGCGGGAGCAGTACTTC,CASSYSAGGREQYF
TRBD1,TRBV19,TRBJ1-5,few,TGTGCCAGTAGTACCCCCGGGACAGGGGTTGGGAGCAATCAGCCCCAGCATTTT,CASSTPGTGVGSNQPQHF
-,TRBV7-8,TRBJ2-2,-,TGTGCCAGCAGCTTAGTTCTAGTCGGCACCGGGGAGCTGTTTTTT,CASSLVLVGTGELFF
-,TRBV7-8,TRBJ2-3,-,TGTGCCAGCAGCCAAATCATAGATTACACAGATACGCAGTATTTT,CASSQIIDYTDTQYF
-,TRBV29-1,TRBJ2-7,few,TGCAGCGTCCGGACGGGAGACGCCTACGAGCAGTACTTC,CSVRTGDAYEQYF
-,TRBV11-2,TRBJ2-2,few,TGTGCCAGCAGCTTAATGATGAACACCGGGGAGCTGTTTTTT,CASSLMMNTGELFF
TRBD2,TRBV27,TRBJ2-1,few,TGTGCCAGCAGTTTAGGGTCTAGCGGGAGGCTGAATGAGCAGTTCTTC,CASSLGSSGRLNEQFF
-,TRBV12-3/TRBV12-4,TRBJ2-7,few,TGTGCCAGCAGTTTGACGGAAATTTACGAGCAGTACTTC,CASSLTEIYEQYF
TRBD1,TRBV19,TRBJ2-1,-,TGTGCCAGTAGTATCGGGACAGACAATGAGCAGTTCTTC,CASSIGTDNEQFF
TRBD1,TRBV10-3,TRBJ2-1,-,TGTGCCATCAGTGAGTCGACAGGGGGTCGCTACAATGAGCAGTTCTTC,CAISESTGGRYNEQFF
-,TRBV6-2/TRBV6-3,TRBJ1-1,few,TGTGCCAGCAGTGCCGGAATCTCAGGCGCTGAAGCTTTCTTT,CASSAGISGAEAFF
-,TRBV6-2/TRBV6-3,TRBJ1-1,-,TGTGCCACTTCTGGCCCCATACCGAACACTGAAGCTTTCTTT,CATSGPIPNTEAFF
-,TRBV15,TRBJ2-2,many,TGTGCCACCAGCAGAGATCGGTACGGGGAGCTGTTTTTT,CATSRDRYGELFF
TRBD1,TRBV10-3,TRBJ2-7,-,TGTGCCATCAGTGAGACCCAATATCGACAGGGGGTCTCCTACGAGCAGTACTTC,CAISETQYRQGVSYEQYF
-,TRBV18,TRBJ2-7,-,TGTGCCAGCTCGCTTACCGGAGCGTACTACGAGCAGTACTTC,CASSLTGAYYEQYF
TRBD1,TRBV3-1,TRBJ1-4,few,TGTGCCAGCAGCCAAGGGGCAGGGGGATATGAAAAACTGTTTTTT,CASSQGAGGYEKLFF
TRBD1,TRBV20-1,TRBJ2-5,-,TGCAGTCGACGGACAGGGGGAAAAGAGACCCAGTACTTC,CSRRTGGKETQYF
-,TRBV7-2,TRBJ2-3,few,TGTGCCAGCAGCTTCCTCAGGGGCGGGGCTAGCACAGATACGCAGTATTTT,CASSFLRGGASTDTQYF
-,TRBV5-1,TRBJ2-7,-,TGCGCCAGCAGCTTGGATGGTGGGCAGCCCAGCTACGAGCAGTACTTC,CASSLDGGQPSYEQYF
-,TRBV20-1,TRBJ2-3,few,TGCAGTGCTAGTACGATTTACACAGATACGCAGTATTTT,CSASTIYTDTQYF
TRBD2,TRBV4-3,TRBJ2-3,-,TGCGCCAGCAGCCGCACTAGCGGGAGTCCCACAGATACGCAGTATTTT,CASSRTSGSPTDTQYF
-,TRBV12-3/TRBV12-4,TRBJ1-1,-,TGTGCCATCGGAGGGGGAGGCGCTGAAGCTTTCTTT,CAIGGGGAEAFF
TRBD2,TRBV9,TRBJ2-7,-,TGTGCCAGCAGCTCGGTAGCGGGAGGGCTCGGCGAGCAGTACTTC,CASSSVAGGLGEQYF
TRBD1,TRBV11-2,TRBJ2-5,-,TGTGCCAGCAGCGTAAGAGGCTTCCGGCAGGGGGTGGCAGAGACCCAGTACTTC,CASSVRGFRQGVAETQYF
TRBD2,TRBV29-1,TRBJ2-7,few,TGCAGCGTTGGGGGGGTACAGCGGGAGAGCTCCTACGAGCAGTACTTC,CSVGGVQRESSYEQYF
TRBD1,TRBV6-5,TRBJ1-1,-,TGTGCCAGCAGTTCAACCGGGACAGCGAACACTGAAGCTTTCTTT,CASSSTGTANTEAFF
TRBD2,TRBV4-2,TRBJ2-5,few,TGTGCCAGCAGCCAAGAAGGGGAGGGAGAATTCTCGGAGACCCAGTACTTC,CASSQEGEGEFSETQYF